This entry lists 9 T cell receptor beta chains sequenced from one sample in a study of blood T cell repertoires in COVID-19. Clones were sequenced by immunoSEQ multiplex PCR, and TCRdb holds only the in-frame ones, with some missing. Of around 200,000 clones in the sample, about 87% were seen once. Sequencing was done on a sample of PBMCs or T cells enriched from blood (not recorded which). These TCRs come from a woman in her thirties who had recovered from COVID-19.

J is TRBJ1-3 and V is TRBV7-9, with 7 positions matching TRBD1. V lost 3 bases and J lost 0; bases outside the gene matches: 8. This CDR3 is built from 17 residues. Per germline, CDR1 SEHNR and CDR2 FQNEAQ (reference sequence). The CDR3 loop is CASSLSSGTVSGNTIYF. CDR3 bases: TGTGCCAGCAGCTTGAGTTCCGGGACAGTCTCTGGAAACACCATATATTTT. Variable domain in full (rest from reference TRBV7-9 and TRBJ1-3): DTGVSQNPRHKITKRGQNVTFRCDPISEHNRLYWYRQTLGQGPEFLTYFQNEAQLEKSRLLSDRFSAERPKGSFSTLEIQRTEQGDSAMYLCASSLSSGTVSGNTIYFGEGSWLTVV.

DNA of the CDR3: TGTGCCAGCAGCAGAGGGTCAGGGGCGCGAGGAAACACCATATATTTT. The encoded protein is CASSRGSGARGNTIYF. The chain employs TRBV3-1 (or the pseudogene TRBV3-2) and TRBJ1-3; the D gene is possibly TRBD1 (6 bases). The germline V gene has CDR1 LGHDT and CDR2 YNNKEL (reference sequence). V shed 5 bases and J shed 4 bases, with 18 bases lying between them. CDR3 size: 16 residues.

V gene TRBV7-8 combines with J gene TRBJ1-3; the match to TRBD1 covers 8 bases. CDR3 length equals 16 residues. Germline V gene lookup returns CDR1 SGHVS and CDR2 FQNEAQ. V lost 2 bases to trimming and J lost 4 bases; unmatched junction nucleotides: 7. The CDR3 DNA reads TGTGCCAGCAGCTTATCACCGGACAGGGTGGGAAACACCATATATTTT. It is translated as CASSLSPDRVGNTIYF. Combining the CDR3 with reference TRBV7-8 and TRBJ1-3 gives the whole variable domain GAGVSQSPRYKVAKRGQDVALRCDPISGHVSLFWYQQALGQGPEFLTYFQNEAQLDKSGLPSDRFFAERPEGSVSTLKIQRTQQEDSAVYLCASSLSPDRVGNTIYFGEGSWLTVV.

The chain carries TRBV4-3 and TRBJ1-1, with 7 bases identical to TRBD1. V lost 5 bases and J lost 0; bases outside the gene matches: 6. The CDR3 contains 15 residues. The germline V gene encodes CDR1 LGHNA and CDR2 YSLEER. The CDR3 DNA sequence: TGCGCCAGCAGCGCCGGGACAGAAATGAACACTGAAGCTTTCTTT. As protein: CASSAGTEMNTEAFF.

This chain joins TRBV7-2 and TRBJ1-5; TRBD1 is a possible D gene (5 bases). In germline, CDR1 is SGHTA, CDR2 FQGNSA. The CDR3 spans 15 residues. Trimming removed 1 base at V and 4 bases at J, with 11 bases between. The CDR3 loop reads CASSLGGKANQPQHF. Written as DNA, the CDR3 is TGTGCCAGCAGCTTAGGGGGCAAGGCTAATCAGCCCCAGCATTTT.

V is TRBV12-5 and J is TRBJ2-7, with TRBD1 matching over 11 bases. The CDR3 contains 17 residues. Germline-derived CDR1 and CDR2 are LGHNT and FRNRAP. The ends lost 0 bases at V and 4 bases at J; junction bases unmatched: 8. The CDR3 coding sequence is TGTGCTAGTGGTTTGGTACCGAGGGACAGGGGGTCATACGAGCAGTACTTC. Its protein is CASGLVPRDRGSYEQYF. The complete variable domain, with remaining parts taken from reference TRBV12-5 and TRBJ2-7, reads DARVTQTPRHKVTEMGQEVTMRCQPILGHNTVFWYRQTMMQGLELLAYFRNRAPLDDSGMPKDRFSAEMPDATLATLKIQPSEPRDSAVYFCASGLVPRDRGSYEQYFGPGTRLTVT.

This clone was detected a few times. Written as DNA, the CDR3 is TGTGCCAGCAGCCAAGATCACCGGGACAGGAGGGGCATGAACACTGAAGCTTTCTTT. Protein: CASSQDHRDRRGMNTEAFF. The V gene is TRBV14, the J gene TRBJ1-1; 8 positions agree with TRBD1. The germline V gene has CDR1 SGHDN and CDR2 FVKESK. There are 19 residues in the CDR3. The V segment lost 0 bases and the J segment 0 bases; nucleotides outside the gene matches: 12. Complete variable domain (other parts from reference TRBV14 and TRBJ1-1): EAGVTQFPSHSVIEKGQTVTLRCDPISGHDNLYWYRRVMGKEIKFLLHFVKESKQDESGMPNNRFLAERTGGTYSTLKVQPAELEDSGVYFCASSQDHRDRRGMNTEAFFGQGTRLTVV.

The chain employs TRBV5-1 and TRBJ1-2; no clear D gene. This CDR3 is 14 amino acids long. Germline-derived CDR1 and CDR2 are SGHRS and YFSETQ. Trimming shortened V by 4 bases and J by 14 bases, and 24 bases separated the two germline ends. CDR3 loop: CASSPDSHRMAVTF. The CDR3 DNA is TGCGCCAGCAGCCCAGACTCCCATCGTATGGCTGTTACCTTC. The full variable domain, rest sourced from reference TRBV5-1 and TRBJ1-2, is KAGVTQTPRYLIKTRGQQVTLSCSPISGHRSVSWYQQTPGQGLQFLFEYFSETQRNKGNFPGRFSGRQFSNSRSEMNVSTLELGDSALYLCASSPDSHRMAVTFGSGTRLTVV.

The J gene is TRBJ2-3, the V gene TRBV3-1 (or the pseudogene TRBV3-2); TRBD2 matches 7 bases. From germline, CDR1 is LGHDT and CDR2 YNNKEL (reference sequence). The junction had 7 bases not matched to a gene; V was cut back by 4 bases and J by 6 bases. The CDR3 contains 14 residues. The CDR3 DNA follows: TGTGCCAGCAGCCCCAGACTAGCATCGGATACGCAGTATTTT. Its protein product is CASSPRLASDTQYF.